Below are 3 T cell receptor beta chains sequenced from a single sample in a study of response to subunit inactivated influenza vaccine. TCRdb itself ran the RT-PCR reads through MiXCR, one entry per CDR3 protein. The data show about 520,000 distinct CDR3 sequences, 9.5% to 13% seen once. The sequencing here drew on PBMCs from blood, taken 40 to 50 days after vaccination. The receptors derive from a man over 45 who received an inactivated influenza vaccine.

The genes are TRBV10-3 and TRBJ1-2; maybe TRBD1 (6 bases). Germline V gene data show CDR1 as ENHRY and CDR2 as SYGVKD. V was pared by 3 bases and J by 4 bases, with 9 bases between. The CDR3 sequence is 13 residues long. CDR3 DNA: TGTGCCATCAGTGACGACAGGACCTATGGCTACACCTTC. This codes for CAISDDRTYGYTF.

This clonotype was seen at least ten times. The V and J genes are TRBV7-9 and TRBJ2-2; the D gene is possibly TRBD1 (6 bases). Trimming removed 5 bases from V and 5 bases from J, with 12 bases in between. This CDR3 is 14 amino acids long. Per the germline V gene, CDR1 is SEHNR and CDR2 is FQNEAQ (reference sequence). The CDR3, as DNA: TGTGCCAGCAGCCCGGGACATACTACCGGGGAGCTGTTTTTT. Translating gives CASSPGHTTGELFF.

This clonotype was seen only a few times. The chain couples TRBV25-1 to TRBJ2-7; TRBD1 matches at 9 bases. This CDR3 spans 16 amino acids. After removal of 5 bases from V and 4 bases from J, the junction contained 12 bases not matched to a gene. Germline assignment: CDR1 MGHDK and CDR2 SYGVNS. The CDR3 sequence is CASSPSPPTGGYEQYF. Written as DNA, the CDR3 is TGTGCCAGCAGTCCGTCCCCCCCGACAGGGGGTTACGAGCAGTACTTC.